The 5 T cell receptor beta chains given below trace back to one sample, sequenced in a study of cytomegalovirus exposure and HLA in healthy donors. Sequencing was performed with immunoSEQ multiplex PCR; in TCRdb, only in-frame clones are kept and a portion is missing. The repertoire consists of about 64,000 clones, with roughly nine tenths occurring once and the leading ten covering 1.3%. What was sequenced was PBMCs. These receptors were collected from a woman younger than 30 in good health and CMV-seronegative.

The chain employs TRBV29-1 and TRBJ2-1, with D perhaps matching TRBD1 (6 bases). The V end lost 7 bases, the J end lost 2 bases, and 21 bases lay between the germline ends. Looked up from germline, CDR1 is SQVTM and CDR2 is ANQGSEA. The CDR3 runs 16 residues. The CDR3 DNA follows: TGCAGCGCCCTTAGAGTGGGGGACACTACCTACAATGAGCAGTTCTTC. It yields the protein CSALRVGDTTYNEQFF.

The rearrangement links TRBV4-1 to TRBJ2-7; 7 positions agree with TRBD2. CDR3 length equals 14 residues. Germline V lookup: CDR1 MGHRA, CDR2 YSYEKL. The V segment lost 1 base and the J segment 2 bases; nucleotides outside the gene matches: 2. CDR3 DNA: TGCGCCAGCAGCCAAGGGAGCGGGACCTACGAGCAGTACTTC. Translation gives CASSQGSGTYEQYF.

CDR3 bases: TGTGCCAGCAGTGATCGGCGGAGACTCACAGATACGCAGTATTTT. Protein sequence: CASSDRRRLTDTQYF. The J gene is TRBJ2-3, the V gene TRBV2; D gene unclear. Trimming pared 3 bases from V and 2 bases from J, leaving 12 bases between. Germline CDR1 SNHLY, CDR2 FYNNEI. The CDR3 loop spans 15 amino acids.

This rearrangement joins TRBV4-1 to TRBJ1-1; possible D gene TRBD1, 6 bases. This CDR3 has 17 amino acids. Germline CDR1 MGHRA, CDR2 YSYEKL. Trimming removed 4 bases at V and 1 base at J, with 19 bases between. The chain's CDR3 is CASSRGHDPPKNTEAFF. The CDR3 DNA reads as TGCGCCAGCAGCCGGGGGCATGACCCACCTAAGAACACTGAAGCTTTCTTT.

V is TRBV19 and J is TRBJ2-6; TRBD1 is a possible D gene (6 bases). From germline, CDR1 is LNHDA and CDR2 SQIVND (reference sequence). This CDR3 spans 16 amino acids. Trimming removed 5 bases at V and 0 bases at J, with 11 bases between. The CDR3: CASSPTGPSGANVLTF. CDR3 nucleotides: TGTGCCAGTAGTCCCACAGGGCCCTCTGGGGCCAACGTCCTGACTTTC.